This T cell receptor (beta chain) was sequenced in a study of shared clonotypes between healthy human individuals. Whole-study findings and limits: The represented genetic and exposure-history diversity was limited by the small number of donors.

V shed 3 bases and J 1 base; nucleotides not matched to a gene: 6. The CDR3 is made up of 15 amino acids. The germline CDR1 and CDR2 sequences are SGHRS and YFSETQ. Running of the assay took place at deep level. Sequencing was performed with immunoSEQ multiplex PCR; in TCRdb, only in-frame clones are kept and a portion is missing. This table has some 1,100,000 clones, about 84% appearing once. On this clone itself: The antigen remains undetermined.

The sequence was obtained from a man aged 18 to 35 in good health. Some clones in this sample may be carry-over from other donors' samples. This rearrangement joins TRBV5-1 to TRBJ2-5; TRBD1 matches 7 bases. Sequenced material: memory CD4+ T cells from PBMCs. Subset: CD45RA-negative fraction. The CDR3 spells CASSWGQTSQETQYF. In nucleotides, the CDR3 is TGCGCCAGCAGCTGGGGACAGACCAGCCAAGAGACCCAGTACTTC.